This T cell receptor (beta chain) was captured in a study of blood T cell repertoires in COVID-19. In the original processing: Reference gene primer amplification gave nucleated cell count estimates. The table came from immunoSEQ multiplex PCR; TCRdb's copy has only in-frame clones and leaves some out. V, J and clone size derive from that table, while D and trimming were established from the DNA sequence. The data contain around 320,000 clones, more than 85% of them singletons. The CDR3 has 15 amino acids. Germline V CDR1 and CDR2: LGHDT, YNNKEL (reference sequence). Trimming took 4 bases from V and 3 from J, leaving 13 bases between them. The study drew participants aged about 18 to 90 years from around 24 US areas. Clinical history reported by participants formed the basis on which cohorts were assigned.

The chain combines TRBV3-1 (or the pseudogene TRBV3-2) with TRBJ2-1; D is perhaps TRBD1 (6 bases). Sequencing was performed on PBMCs or T cells enriched from blood (not recorded which). The clonotype was recovered from a woman between 25 and 40 years old who had been exposed to COVID-19. The DNA of the CDR3 is TGTGCCAGCAGCCCACAGGGAAGGAGCTACAATGAGCAGTTCTTC. This encodes CASSPQGRSYNEQFF.